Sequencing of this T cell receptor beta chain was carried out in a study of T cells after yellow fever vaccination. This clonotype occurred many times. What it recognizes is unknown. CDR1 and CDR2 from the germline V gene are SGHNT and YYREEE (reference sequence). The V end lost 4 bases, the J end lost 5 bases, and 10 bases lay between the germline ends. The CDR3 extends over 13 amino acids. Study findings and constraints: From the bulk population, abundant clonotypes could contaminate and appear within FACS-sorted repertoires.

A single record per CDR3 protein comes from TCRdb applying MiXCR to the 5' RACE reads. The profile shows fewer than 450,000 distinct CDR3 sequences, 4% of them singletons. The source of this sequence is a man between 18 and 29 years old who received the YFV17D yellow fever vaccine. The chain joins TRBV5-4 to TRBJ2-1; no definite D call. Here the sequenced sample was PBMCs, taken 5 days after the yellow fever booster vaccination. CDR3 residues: CASSLGTNNEQFF. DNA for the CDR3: TGTGCCAGCAGCCTCGGAACCAACAATGAGCAGTTCTTC.